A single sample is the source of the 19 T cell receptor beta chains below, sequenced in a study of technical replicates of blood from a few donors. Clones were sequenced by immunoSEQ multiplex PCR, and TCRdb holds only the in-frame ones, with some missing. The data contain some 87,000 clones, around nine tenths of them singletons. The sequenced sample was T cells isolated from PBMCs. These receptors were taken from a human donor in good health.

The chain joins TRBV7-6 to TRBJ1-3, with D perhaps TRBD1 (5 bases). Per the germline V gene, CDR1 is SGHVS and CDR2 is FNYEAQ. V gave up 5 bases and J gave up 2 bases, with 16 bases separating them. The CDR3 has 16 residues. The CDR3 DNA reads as TGTGCCAGCAGCCCCGTGAGCGGGGGAACTGGAAACACCATATATTTT. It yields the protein CASSPVSGGTGNTIYF.

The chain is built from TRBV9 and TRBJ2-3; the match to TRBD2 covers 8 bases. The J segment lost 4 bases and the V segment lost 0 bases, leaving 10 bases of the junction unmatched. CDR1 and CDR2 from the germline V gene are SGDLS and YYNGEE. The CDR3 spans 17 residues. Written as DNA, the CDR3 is TGTGCCAGCAGCGTAGATTCAGCGGGAGAGGAGTCAGATACGCAGTATTTT. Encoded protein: CASSVDSAGEESDTQYF.

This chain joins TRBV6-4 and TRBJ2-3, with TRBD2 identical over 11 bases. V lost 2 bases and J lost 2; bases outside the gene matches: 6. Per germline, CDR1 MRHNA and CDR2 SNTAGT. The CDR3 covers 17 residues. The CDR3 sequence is CASSDRRLAGHTDTQYF. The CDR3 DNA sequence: TGTGCCAGCAGTGACCGGAGACTAGCGGGACACACAGATACGCAGTATTTT.

This chain's CDR3 is CASSWDRAETQYF. CDR3 in DNA: TGTGCCAGCAGTTGGGACAGGGCAGAGACCCAGTACTTC. The J gene is TRBJ2-5, the V gene TRBV2; 9 bases align to TRBD1. Germline V CDR1 and CDR2: SNHLY, FYNNEI. The CDR3 runs 13 residues. The trim removed 5 bases at V and 4 bases at J, leaving 2 bases unmatched.

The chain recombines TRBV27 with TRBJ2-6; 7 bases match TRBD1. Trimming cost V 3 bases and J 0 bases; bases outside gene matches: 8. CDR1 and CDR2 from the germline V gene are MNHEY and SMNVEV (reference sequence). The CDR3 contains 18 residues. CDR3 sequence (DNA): TGTGCCAGCAGTTTCTCAACAGGGGCGACCTCTGGGGCCAACGTCCTGACTTTC. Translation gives CASSFSTGATSGANVLTF.

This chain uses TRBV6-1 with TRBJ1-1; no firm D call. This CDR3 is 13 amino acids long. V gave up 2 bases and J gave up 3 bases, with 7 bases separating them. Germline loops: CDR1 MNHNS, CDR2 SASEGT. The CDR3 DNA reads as TGTGCCAGCAGTGAAAACAGCTACACTGAAGCTTTCTTT. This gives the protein CASSENSYTEAFF.

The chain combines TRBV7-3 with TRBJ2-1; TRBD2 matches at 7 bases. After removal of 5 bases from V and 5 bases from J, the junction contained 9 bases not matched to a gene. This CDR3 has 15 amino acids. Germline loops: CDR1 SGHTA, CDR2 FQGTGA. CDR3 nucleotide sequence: TGTGCCAGCAGCCGTCTCGCGGGAGCCGACAATGAGCAGTTCTTC. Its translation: CASSRLAGADNEQFF.

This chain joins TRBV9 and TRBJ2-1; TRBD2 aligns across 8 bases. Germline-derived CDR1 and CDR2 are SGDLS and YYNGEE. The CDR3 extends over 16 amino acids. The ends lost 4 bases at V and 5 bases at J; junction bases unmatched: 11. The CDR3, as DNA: TGTGCCAGCAGCCCCTACCTAGCGGGTTTCGACAATGAGCAGTTCTTC. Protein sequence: CASSPYLAGFDNEQFF.

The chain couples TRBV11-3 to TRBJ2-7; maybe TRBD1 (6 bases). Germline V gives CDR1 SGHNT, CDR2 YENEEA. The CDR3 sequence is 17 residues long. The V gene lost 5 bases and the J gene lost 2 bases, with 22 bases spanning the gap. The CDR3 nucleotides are TGTGCCAGCAGCGCCCGGGACACCTCCGCGCGGGCCTACGAGCAGTACTTC. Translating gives CASSARDTSARAYEQYF.

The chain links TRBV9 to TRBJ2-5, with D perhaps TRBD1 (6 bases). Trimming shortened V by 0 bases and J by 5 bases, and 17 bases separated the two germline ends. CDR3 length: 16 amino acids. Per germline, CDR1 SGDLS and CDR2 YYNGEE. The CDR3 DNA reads TGTGCCAGCAGCGTAGCGATAGGTGGGGGCGGCGAGACCCAGTACTTC. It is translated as CASSVAIGGGGETQYF.

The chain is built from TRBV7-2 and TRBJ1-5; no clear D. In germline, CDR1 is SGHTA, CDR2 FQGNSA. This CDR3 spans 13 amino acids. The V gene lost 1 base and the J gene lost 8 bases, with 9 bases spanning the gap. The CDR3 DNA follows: TGTGCCAGCAGCTTAGTTAGCGGGGAGCCCCAGCATTTT. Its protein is CASSLVSGEPQHF.

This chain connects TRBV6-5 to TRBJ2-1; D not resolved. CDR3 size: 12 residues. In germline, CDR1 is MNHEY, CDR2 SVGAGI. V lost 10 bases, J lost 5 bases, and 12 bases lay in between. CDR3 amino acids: CATIREDNEQFF. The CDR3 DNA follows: TGTGCCACTATTAGAGAGGACAATGAGCAGTTCTTC.

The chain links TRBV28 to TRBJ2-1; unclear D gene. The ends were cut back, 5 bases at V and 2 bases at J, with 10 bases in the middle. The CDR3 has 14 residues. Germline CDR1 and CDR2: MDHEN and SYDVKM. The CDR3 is CASSPTLTYNEQFF. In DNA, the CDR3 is TGTGCCAGCAGTCCTACCCTTACCTACAATGAGCAGTTCTTC.

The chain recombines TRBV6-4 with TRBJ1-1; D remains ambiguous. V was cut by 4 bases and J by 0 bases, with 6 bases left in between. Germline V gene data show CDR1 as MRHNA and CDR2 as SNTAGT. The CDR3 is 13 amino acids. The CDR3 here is CASSAEVNTEAFF. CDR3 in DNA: TGTGCCAGCAGTGCGGAGGTGAACACTGAAGCTTTCTTT.

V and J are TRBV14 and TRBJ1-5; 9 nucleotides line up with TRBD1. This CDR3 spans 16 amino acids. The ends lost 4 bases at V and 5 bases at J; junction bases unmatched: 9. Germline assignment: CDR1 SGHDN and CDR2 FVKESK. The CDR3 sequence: CASSLRLQGADQPQHF. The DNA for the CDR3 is TGTGCCAGCAGCCTTCGATTACAGGGGGCCGATCAGCCCCAGCATTTT.

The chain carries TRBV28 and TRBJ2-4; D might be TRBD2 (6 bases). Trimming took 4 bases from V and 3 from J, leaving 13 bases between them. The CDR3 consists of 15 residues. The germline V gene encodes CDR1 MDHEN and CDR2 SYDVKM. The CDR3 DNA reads TGTGCCAGCAGTTCTAGACTAGGGGTCAAAAACATTCAGTACTTC. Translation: CASSSRLGVKNIQYF.

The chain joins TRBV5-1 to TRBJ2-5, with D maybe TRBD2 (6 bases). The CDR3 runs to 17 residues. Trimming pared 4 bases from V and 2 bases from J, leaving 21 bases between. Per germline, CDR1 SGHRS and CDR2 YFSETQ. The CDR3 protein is CASSGGLTPKSQETQYF. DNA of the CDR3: TGCGCCAGCAGCGGGGGACTCACACCGAAGTCTCAAGAGACCCAGTACTTC. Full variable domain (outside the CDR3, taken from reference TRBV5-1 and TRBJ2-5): KAGVTQTPRYLIKTRGQQVTLSCSPISGHRSVSWYQQTPGQGLQFLFEYFSETQRNKGNFPGRFSGRQFSNSRSEMNVSTLELGDSALYLCASSGGLTPKSQETQYFGPGTRLLVL.

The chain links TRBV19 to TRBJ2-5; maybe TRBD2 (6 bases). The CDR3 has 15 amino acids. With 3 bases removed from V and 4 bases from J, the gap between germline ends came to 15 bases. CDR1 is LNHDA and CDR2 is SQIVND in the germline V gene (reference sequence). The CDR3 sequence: CASSITLAAAETQYF. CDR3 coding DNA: TGTGCCAGTAGTATTACACTAGCCGCCGCAGAGACCCAGTACTTC.

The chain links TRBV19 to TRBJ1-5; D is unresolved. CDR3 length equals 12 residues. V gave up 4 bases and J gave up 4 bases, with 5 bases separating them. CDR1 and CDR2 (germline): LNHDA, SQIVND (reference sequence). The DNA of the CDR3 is TGTGCCAGTAGTACCTTTAATCAGCCCCAGCATTTT. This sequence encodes CASSTFNQPQHF.